This TCR beta chain was documented in a study of T-cell memory formation after mild COVID-19. Overall study: Each donor largely had its own TCR clusters. The study's findings and limits: Pre-infection memory held some responding clones, suggesting pre-existing cross-reactive T cells responded. Contracting clones from day 15 to 85 showed balanced CD4/CD8; later expanders favored CD4+.

This clonotype was found a few times. The antigen is unknown. TCRdb fed the 5' RACE reads into MiXCR, producing one record per CDR3 protein. The sample shows fewer than 500,000 distinct CDR3 sequences, roughly 23% of them seen only once. With V trimmed by 3 bases and J by 8 bases, 14 bases remained unmatched. CDR1 is LNHDA and CDR2 is SQIVND in the germline V gene (reference sequence). CDR3 length: 16 residues. This TCR was recovered from an adult woman who had mild COVID-19 (a few samples of this study predate the infection). Cell type and time point are not known. This chain joins TRBV19 and TRBJ1-1, with TRBD1 identical over 8 bases. The sequencing sample was made of PBMCs or a T cell subset sorted from them (not recorded which). CDR3 nucleotide sequence: TGTGCCAGTAGTATGCCTTGGACAGGGAAAGGCGGAGAAGCTTTCTTT. This encodes CASSMPWTGKGGEAFF.